The 15 T cell receptor beta chains below come from one sample, sequenced in a study of metastatic and nonmetastatic thyroid tumors. No patient had received any treatment before thyroid surgery. MiXCR re-clonotyped the PCR reads for TCRdb. The repertoire has about 40,000 clones, about 15% of them found once; the top ten carry around 9.9%. Source material: tumor tissue. These receptors came from a female donor with papillary thyroid cancer or a benign thyroid nodule (not recorded which). Some clones in this sample may be carry-over from other donors' samples.

Details on this clone: A much larger clonotype is one base distant, so this may be a read error. The chain recombines TRBV4-1 with TRBJ1-1; D is unresolved. Per germline, CDR1 MGHRA and CDR2 YSYEKL. V gave up 4 bases and J gave up 4 bases, with 10 bases separating them. The CDR3 totals 13 residues. This CDR3 reads CASSPPALTEAFF. The CDR3 DNA is TGCGCCAGCAGCCCTCCGGCGCTCACTGAAGCTTTCTTT.

For this clone: One base away lies a much larger clone, so this may be a sequencing read error. Within the sample, other DNA sequences also encode this same CDR3. The V and J genes are TRBV2 and TRBJ2-5; the D is unclear. Germline V CDR1 and CDR2: SNHLY, FYNNEI. The V gene lost 4 bases and the J gene lost 5 bases, with 14 bases spanning the gap. The CDR3 is 14 residues long. CDR3 sequence (DNA): TGTGCCAGCAGTGTCGGCCGCCCTGGTGAGACCCAGTACTTC. It translates to CASSVGRPGETQYF.

This clone appeared many times. The gene calls are TRBV28 and TRBJ1-1; 7 nucleotides match TRBD1. Germline lookup yields CDR1 MDHEN and CDR2 SYDVKM. The CDR3 extends over 14 amino acids. After removal of 4 bases from V and 4 bases from J, the junction contained 6 bases not matched to a gene. The CDR3 sequence: CASSSAGGFTEAFF. CDR3 bases: TGTGCCAGCAGTTCAGCAGGGGGATTCACTGAAGCTTTCTTT.

This clone is classed as large. The rearrangement joins TRBV20-1 to TRBJ1-2; 7 nucleotides line up with TRBD1. Germline CDR1 DFQATT, CDR2 SNEGSKA (reference sequence). The CDR3 extends over 17 amino acids. Losses at the gene ends were 3 bases for V and 7 bases for J; bases not matched to a gene: 20. CDR3 nucleotide sequence: TGCAGTGCTAGGGAACAGACAGGGCCCCTGGCTAGGTCTGGCTACACCTTC. Its protein is CSAREQTGPLARSGYTF.

The rearrangement links TRBV19 to TRBJ2-3; 13 nucleotides line up with TRBD2. The CDR3 sequence is 19 residues long. V lost 7 bases and J lost 4; bases outside the gene matches: 17. Per germline, CDR1 LNHDA and CDR2 SQIVND (reference sequence). The CDR3, as DNA: TGTGCCAGTATTTGGACTAGCGGGAGTTCTAGGCGCGCCGCAGATACGCAGTATTTT. Its protein product is CASIWTSGSSRRAADTQYF.

The genes are TRBV11-1 and TRBJ2-1; TRBD2 aligns across 11 bases. The CDR3 length is 16 residues. The V gene end was trimmed by 5 bases and the J gene end by 9 bases; junction bases not matched to a gene: 12. The germline gives CDR1 SGHAT, CDR2 FQDESV (reference sequence). The CDR3 protein is CASSPHTSGRDGEQFF. CDR3 sequence (DNA): TGTGCCAGCAGCCCCCACACTAGCGGGAGAGACGGTGAGCAGTTCTTC.

For this clone: A read error may produce the germline difference seen at one junction end. The V gene is TRBV20-1, the J gene TRBJ2-1, with D perhaps matching TRBD2 (6 bases). Germline values: CDR1 DFQATT, CDR2 SNEGSKA (reference sequence). This CDR3 has 14 amino acids. CDR3 residues: CIASLRGGPNEQFF. CDR3 DNA sequence: TGCATTGCTAGTTTGCGGGGAGGCCCCAATGAGCAGTTCTTC.

Many counts were recorded for this clone. V is TRBV20-1 and J is TRBJ2-5; 7 bases are a match to TRBD1. Germline lookup yields CDR1 DFQATT and CDR2 SNEGSKA (reference sequence). V shed 0 bases and J 4 bases; nucleotides not matched to a gene: 11. The CDR3 is made up of 16 amino acids. The CDR3 coding sequence is TGCAGTGCTAGAGATCCCGACCGGACAGGTCGAGAGACCCAGTACTTC. Translation: CSARDPDRTGRETQYF.

In this sample, this clone is medium-sized. The V and J genes are TRBV2 and TRBJ2-7; TRBD1 matches 9 bases. This CDR3 has 14 amino acids. Germline lookup yields CDR1 SNHLY and CDR2 FYNNEI. The trim removed 2 bases at V and 2 bases at J, leaving 1 base unmatched. CDR3 protein: CASSEWTGAYEQYF. CDR3 DNA sequence: TGTGCCAGCAGTGAATGGACAGGGGCCTACGAGCAGTACTTC.

This clone was observed many times. Given a much more abundant clone one base away, this may be a read error. This CDR3 is also generated by other DNA sequences in the sample. The V gene is TRBV15, the J gene TRBJ2-3; 7 bases fit TRBD2. CDR1 and CDR2 from the germline V gene are LNHNV and YYDKDF (reference sequence). The CDR3 length is 17 residues. V dropped 0 bases and J dropped 3; count of bases not matched to a gene: 9. The CDR3 nucleotides read TGTGCCACCAGCAGAGACCCCCCGGGAGGTCCGACAGATACGCAGTATTTT. Protein sequence: CATSRDPPGGPTDTQYF.

This clone was picked up many times. The chain links TRBV20-1 to TRBJ2-7; D remains unclear. Germline V CDR1 and CDR2: DFQATT, SNEGSKA (reference sequence). Trimming shortened V by 1 base and J by 2 bases, and 12 bases separated the two germline ends. The CDR3 totals 14 residues. CDR3 DNA: TGCAGTGCTAGAGCCCCCTGGGTTCCCTACGAGCAGTACTTC. Residues: CSARAPWVPYEQYF.

This clone was counted at least ten times. This chain connects TRBV20-1 to TRBJ2-5; 8 bases fit TRBD2. The V gene end was trimmed by 0 bases and the J gene end by 1 base; junction bases not matched to a gene: 7. The CDR3 is made up of 16 amino acids. From germline, CDR1 is DFQATT and CDR2 SNEGSKA (reference sequence). CDR3 loop: CSARDGGEGLQETQYF. DNA for the CDR3: TGCAGTGCTAGAGACGGGGGGGAGGGCCTCCAAGAGACCCAGTACTTC.

This clone was seen at least ten times. The rearrangement joins TRBV15 to TRBJ2-1, with D unresolved. There are 13 residues in the CDR3. Germline V gene sequence: CDR1 LNHNV, CDR2 YYDKDF (reference sequence). Trimming took off 2 bases at V and 2 bases at J, with 4 bases between the two ends. The CDR3 here is CATSRIAYNEQFF. The DNA of the CDR3 is TGTGCCACCAGCAGAATTGCCTACAATGAGCAGTTCTTC. The whole variable domain, remainder taken from reference TRBV15 and TRBJ2-1, is DAMVIQNPRYQVTQFGKPVTLSCSQTLNHNVMYWYQQKSSQAPKLLFHYYDKDFNNEADTPDNFQSRRPNTSFCFLDIRSPGLGDTAMYLCATSRIAYNEQFFGPGTRLTVL.

This clone came up many times. The chain carries TRBV25-1 and TRBJ1-5; TRBD1 might be the D (6 bases). In germline, CDR1 is MGHDK, CDR2 SYGVNS. The CDR3 loop spans 16 amino acids. Between the trimmed V and J ends, which lost 4 bases and 5 bases, there was a span of 18 bases. CDR3 residues: CASSAGAPGRDQPQHF. CDR3 DNA sequence: TGTGCCAGCAGTGCAGGGGCCCCGGGACGGGATCAGCCCCAGCATTTT.

On this clone: A clone one base away is much larger, so this may be a read error. The chain couples TRBV7-9 to TRBJ2-7; 9 positions match TRBD2. After removal of 5 bases from V and 7 bases from J, the junction contained 9 bases not matched to a gene. This CDR3 is built from 14 residues. Germline loops: CDR1 SEHNR, CDR2 FQNEAQ (reference sequence). The CDR3 DNA reads as TGTGCCAGCAGCGCCCGGACTAGCGAAGAAGAGCAGTACTTC. Amino acid sequence: CASSARTSEEEQYF.